The clone carrying this TCR beta chain was counted only a few times. What it recognizes is unknown. The CDR3 sequence is 16 residues long. V gave up 6 bases and J gave up 0 bases; unmatched junction bases: 6. Germline values: CDR1 LGHNT, CDR2 FRNRAP. The data are from a study of identical twins. TCRdb re-called the 5' RACE reads with MiXCR, one entry per CDR3 protein. The sample consists of approximately 530,000 distinct CDR3 sequences, about a fifth of them appearing once. Study results and limitations: Alpha sequences out of frame and shared by twins had excess low generation probability.

The same sample was also studied in work on yellow fever vaccine responses in identical twins.

This sequence originates from a woman aged 18-29 years in good health. The sequencing input was CD4+ T cells sorted from blood. The chain links TRBV12-5 to TRBJ2-1, with 9 bases aligning to TRBD2. The CDR3 bases are TGTGCTAGTGGCCCTAGCGGGATAGACTCCTACAATGAGCAGTTCTTC. It specifies CASGPSGIDSYNEQFF. Variable domain in full (rest from reference TRBV12-5 and TRBJ2-1): DARVTQTPRHKVTEMGQEVTMRCQPILGHNTVFWYRQTMMQGLELLAYFRNRAPLDDSGMPKDRFSAEMPDATLATLKIQPSEPRDSAVYFCASGPSGIDSYNEQFFGPGTRLTVL.